The rows below give T cell receptor beta chains drawn from one sample of a study of graft-versus-host responses after intestinal transplantation. Repertoires were generated with immunoSEQ multiplex PCR, while TCRdb's copy carries only in-frame clones and drops some. The sample has 90,000 to 150,000 clones; approximately 96% are singletons. Antigens of these TCRs are unknown. The input for sequencing was unstimulated CD8+ T cells sorted from spleen or lymph node cells, taken before intestinal transplant. Source of these receptors: a human donor who received an intestinal transplant. The CDR3 runs from the conserved cysteine through the conserved F or W. Each record gives: V gene, J gene, D gene, CDR3 protein. The D gene is left open where the match is weak.

>TRBV5-6|TRBJ2-2|TRBD1
CAGSGGNTGELFF
>TRBV28|TRBJ1-3|TRBD1
CASSPQGASGNTIYF
>TRBV6-1|TRBJ2-7|-
CASSERGGEQYF
>TRBV6-5|TRBJ2-1|-
CASSGGHGDEQFF
>TRBV29-1|TRBJ2-7|TRBD1
CSVETGSSYEQYF
>TRBV7-9|TRBJ1-1|-
CASSSYSTEAFF
>TRBV2|TRBJ2-1|TRBD2
CASRKLAGGHNEQFF
>TRBV2|TRBJ2-3|TRBD2
CASTSGRGTDTQYF
>TRBV19|TRBJ1-6|-
CASTPGTGNSPLHF
>TRBV14|TRBJ2-7|-
CASSQESSPEQYF
>TRBV4-1|TRBJ2-7|-
CASSQRISGYEQYF